The 13 T cell receptor beta chains below were found in one sample sequenced in a study of T cell changes during pregnancy in multiple sclerosis. Assay: immunoSEQ multiplex PCR; the TCRdb copy retains only in-frame clones and omits some. The sample holds more than 40,000 clones, approximately 94% seen once. Sequencing used CD8+ T cells from peripheral blood mononuclear cells, obtained in the first trimester of pregnancy. The receptors here all came from a female donor with multiple sclerosis, enrolled in a pregnancy study.

J is TRBJ2-2 and V is TRBV6-1; TRBD2 agrees at 8 bases. This CDR3 has 15 residues. With V trimmed by 8 bases and J by 4 bases, 9 bases remained unmatched. CDR1 MNHNS and CDR2 SASEGT come from the germline V gene. DNA for the CDR3: TGTGCCAGCGCCCCCTGGGCGGGGGGCACCGGGGAGCTGTTTTTT. This gives the protein CASAPWAGGTGELFF.

The chain combines TRBV28 with TRBJ2-7; 7 nucleotides agree with TRBD1. From germline, CDR1 is MDHEN and CDR2 SYDVKM. This CDR3 region has 13 residues. V shed 6 bases and J 7 bases; nucleotides not matched to a gene: 9. The CDR3 DNA reads as TGTGCCAGCAGGTTACGACAGGGTTTGGAGCAGTACTTC. Translation gives CASRLRQGLEQYF.

This clone came up once. The V gene is TRBV29-1, the J gene TRBJ2-1; 12 bases agree with TRBD2. This CDR3 spans 13 amino acids. Germline CDR1 and CDR2: SQVTM and ANQGSEA. V trimming: 7 bases; J trimming: 4 bases; junction bases outside the gene matches: 2. The CDR3 protein is CSGLAGDYNEQFF. Written as DNA, the CDR3 is TGCAGCGGACTAGCGGGAGATTACAATGAGCAGTTCTTC.

The genes are TRBV7-9 and TRBJ1-2, with D perhaps TRBD1 (5 bases). This CDR3 is 12 amino acids long. Trimming took off 5 bases at V and 4 bases at J, with 8 bases between the two ends. Germline lookup yields CDR1 SEHNR and CDR2 FQNEAQ (reference sequence). The CDR3 nucleotides read TGTGCCAGCAGCCCCGGGGGCTATGGCTACACCTTC. Translated, it gives CASSPGGYGYTF. The complete variable domain, with remaining parts taken from reference TRBV7-9 and TRBJ1-2, reads DTGVSQNPRHKITKRGQNVTFRCDPISEHNRLYWYRQTLGQGPEFLTYFQNEAQLEKSRLLSDRFSAERPKGSFSTLEIQRTEQGDSAMYLCASSPGGYGYTFGSGTRLTVV.

The chain combines TRBV27 with TRBJ2-1; TRBD1 aligns across 8 bases. Germline loops: CDR1 MNHEY, CDR2 SMNVEV (reference sequence). This CDR3 is 13 amino acids long. After removal of 2 bases from V and 7 bases from J, the junction contained 1 base not matched to a gene. The CDR3 coding sequence is TGTGCCAGCAGTTTACAGGGGGCAAATGAGCAGTTCTTC. This codes for CASSLQGANEQFF.

CDR3 sequence reads: CASSLGGGPTYEQYF. The CDR3 nucleotides read TGTGCCAGCAGTTTAGGAGGCGGGCCGACCTACGAGCAGTACTTC. This chain links TRBV27 with TRBJ2-7, with a possible D match to TRBD2 (5 bases). This CDR3 region has 15 residues. Germline loops: CDR1 MNHEY, CDR2 SMNVEV (reference sequence). V lost 2 bases, J lost 2 bases, and 13 bases lay in between.

V is TRBV4-2 and J is TRBJ2-1; 8 bases fit TRBD2. The germline V gene encodes CDR1 LGHNA and CDR2 YNFKEQ. Unmatched junction bases numbered 6, after V lost 0 bases and J lost 5 bases. The CDR3 runs 16 residues. The CDR3 protein is CASSQEAGGLDNEQFF. The CDR3 DNA is TGTGCCAGCAGCCAAGAGGCGGGGGGTCTCGACAATGAGCAGTTCTTC.

The chain carries TRBV5-1 and TRBJ1-1; the D is unclear. The germline V gene has CDR1 SGHRS and CDR2 YFSETQ. This CDR3 spans 15 amino acids. V was shortened by 0 bases and J by 1 base, with 10 bases between the two germline ends. In DNA, the CDR3 is TGCGCCAGCAGCTTGGGGTGGGCAGGGAACACTGAAGCTTTCTTT. Translation gives CASSLGWAGNTEAFF.

The chain combines TRBV2 with TRBJ2-7; 7 nucleotides match TRBD2. The germline V gene has CDR1 SNHLY and CDR2 FYNNEI. Losses at the gene ends were 8 bases for V and 3 bases for J; bases not matched to a gene: 19. There are 17 residues in the CDR3. CDR3 nucleotide sequence: TGTGCCAGCGGGAACCTGGACCGGCCAGCGGGGCTCTACGAGCAGTACTTC. Protein product: CASGNLDRPAGLYEQYF. The entire variable domain, with the rest obtained from reference TRBV2 and TRBJ2-7, is as follows: EPEVTQTPSHQVTQMGQEVILRCVPISNHLYFYWYRQILGQKVEFLVSFYNNEISEKSEIFDDQFSVERPDGSNFTLKIRSTKLEDSAMYFCASGNLDRPAGLYEQYFGPGTRLTVT.

The CDR3 loop reads CASSFPDEETQYF. The CDR3 DNA follows: TGTGCCAGCAGCTTTCCAGATGAAGAGACCCAGTACTTC. This sequence joins TRBV5-4 and TRBJ2-5; D not certain. The CDR3 is 13 residues long. Germline CDR1 and CDR2: SGHNT and YYREEE (reference sequence). V lost 2 bases, J lost 3 bases, and 8 bases lay in between.

This clone was observed once. The chain couples TRBV7-8 to TRBJ1-1; D possibly corresponds to TRBD1 (5 bases). CDR1 and CDR2 (germline): SGHVS, FQNEAQ. V dropped 4 bases and J dropped 11 bases, with 17 bases sitting between them. The CDR3 has 13 amino acids. The CDR3, as DNA: TGTGCCAGCAGCTCGGACAACGGCTTGGGGGCTTTCTTT. Translating gives CASSSDNGLGAFF.

The genes are TRBV29-1 and TRBJ1-4; perhaps TRBD1 as D (6 bases). V dropped 2 bases and J dropped 4 bases, with 11 bases sitting between them. CDR3 length equals 14 residues. Germline V lookup: CDR1 SQVTM, CDR2 ANQGSEA. The CDR3 region is CSVEQGGSNEKLFF. CDR3 coding DNA: TGCAGCGTTGAACAAGGGGGTAGTAATGAAAAACTGTTTTTT.

The chain employs TRBV4-3 and TRBJ2-2; 10 nucleotides align to TRBD1. This CDR3 has 16 amino acids. Trimming cost V 0 bases and J 5 bases; bases outside gene matches: 3. Germline CDR1 reads LGHNA; CDR2 reads YSLEER. The CDR3 here is CASSQETGGGTGELFF. CDR3 nucleotide sequence: TGCGCCAGCAGCCAAGAGACAGGGGGCGGAACCGGGGAGCTGTTTTTT.